These 21 T cell receptor beta chains came from one sample sequenced in a study of cytomegalovirus exposure and HLA in healthy donors. PCR involved 60 Vbeta and 13 Jbeta primers. Method: immunoSEQ multiplex PCR; TCRdb's copy keeps in-frame clones and lacks some. This sample carries approximately 190,000 clones, 65% to 85% of them seen once, and the ten largest clones take about 6%. The sample taken for sequencing was PBMCs. The source of these receptors is a woman aged 25 to 45 in good health and CMV-seropositive.

The J gene is TRBJ2-3, the V gene TRBV7-2; 10 bases map to TRBD2. CDR3 size: 16 residues. V shed 4 bases, J shed 2 bases, and the junction held 6 bases outside the gene matches. Germline V gene data show CDR1 as SGHTA and CDR2 as FQGNSA. The DNA of the CDR3 is TGTGCCAGCAGCTCATTAGCGGGGGGCTACACAGATACGCAGTATTTT. It specifies CASSSLAGGYTDTQYF.

This clone is a singleton in its sample. The chain has TRBV6-6 and TRBJ1-5, with D possibly TRBD1 on 5 matching bases. The germline V gene has CDR1 MNHNY and CDR2 SVGAGI (reference sequence). Trimming cost V 8 bases and J 0 bases, with 17 bases left between them. This CDR3 is built from 16 residues. In nucleotides, the CDR3 is TGTGCCAGCGCCCCGCCGACAGAGTATAGCAATCAGCCCCAGCATTTT. Protein product: CASAPPTEYSNQPQHF.

The chain links TRBV7-9 to TRBJ2-1; 13 bases map to TRBD2. Germline trimming cut 5 bases from V and 6 bases from J; bases unmatched to any gene: 7. The germline V gene encodes CDR1 SEHNR and CDR2 FQNEAQ (reference sequence). This CDR3 is 16 amino acids long. CDR3 sequence (DNA): TGTGCCAGCAGCCCCCGACTAGCGGGAGGCGGCAATGAGCAGTTCTTC. It encodes CASSPRLAGGGNEQFF.

In this sample, this clone turned up a few times. V is TRBV5-1 and J is TRBJ2-7; tentative D call: TRBD1 (6 bases). Trimming removed 4 bases at V and 3 bases at J, with 17 bases between. The CDR3 extends over 15 amino acids. Germline assignment: CDR1 SGHRS and CDR2 YFSETQ. This chain's CDR3 is CASSPQGLFGYEQYF. CDR3 coding DNA: TGCGCCAGCAGCCCCCAGGGGTTGTTTGGCTACGAGCAGTACTTC.

The genes are TRBV6-5 and TRBJ1-1; TRBD1 agrees at 8 bases. The germline V gene encodes CDR1 MNHEY and CDR2 SVGAGI. Trimming took 0 bases from V and 6 from J; bases not matched to a gene: 9. CDR3 length: 16 residues. The CDR3 DNA reads TGTGCCAGCAGTTACTCGGACAGGGCCCGGTTTGCTGAAGCTTTCTTT. This codes for CASSYSDRARFAEAFF.

The rearrangement links TRBV10-1 to TRBJ2-5, with 8 bases that match TRBD1. CDR1 is WNHNN, CDR2 SYGVQD, per germline (reference sequence). There are 15 residues in the CDR3. Unmatched junction bases numbered 10, after V lost 8 bases and J lost 2 bases. CDR3 protein: CASLTGVTPQETQYF. The CDR3 bases are TGCGCCAGCCTGACAGGGGTGACCCCTCAAGAGACCCAGTACTTC.

The chain combines TRBV5-6 with TRBJ1-2; no firm D call. Per the germline V gene, CDR1 is SGHDT and CDR2 is YYEEEE. The V end was cut by 0 bases, the J end by 2 bases, with 14 bases between. The CDR3 extends over 16 amino acids. CDR3 coding DNA: TGTGCCAGCAGCTTGGTTGAATCTCCAGGAAACTATGGCTACACCTTC. The encoded protein is CASSLVESPGNYGYTF. Together with reference TRBV5-6 and TRBJ1-2, the CDR3 gives the full variable domain: DAGVTQSPTHLIKTRGQQVTLRCSPKSGHDTVSWYQQALGQGPQFIFQYYEEEERQRGNFPDRFSGHQFPNYSSELNVNALLLGDSALYLCASSLVESPGNYGYTFGSGTRLTVV.

A few counts support this clone. CDR3 in amino acids: CASSQVQGLRGNTIYF. The DNA for the CDR3 is TGCGCCAGCAGCCAAGTCCAGGGGCTCCGAGGAAACACCATATATTTT. V gene TRBV4-1 combines with J gene TRBJ1-3, with D perhaps matching TRBD1 (6 bases). CDR1 is MGHRA, CDR2 YSYEKL, per germline. Trimming took off 1 base at V and 4 bases at J, with 14 bases between the two ends. This CDR3 contains 16 residues.

The genes are TRBV19 and TRBJ1-2; 9 positions agree with TRBD1. J lost 6 bases, V lost 5 bases, and 7 bases had no gene match. From germline, CDR1 is LNHDA and CDR2 SQIVND (reference sequence). The CDR3 is made up of 14 amino acids. DNA for the CDR3: TGTGCCAGTAGTGTGACAGGGGGAGGAGATGGCTACACCTTC. It is translated as CASSVTGGGDGYTF. The complete variable domain, with remaining parts taken from reference TRBV19 and TRBJ1-2, reads DGGITQSPKYLFRKEGQNVTLSCEQNLNHDAMYWYRQDPGQGLRLIYYSQIVNDFQKGDIAEGYSVSREKKESFPLTVTSAQKNPTAFYLCASSVTGGGDGYTFGSGTRLTVV.

As DNA, the CDR3 is TGCAGTGCTAGCCTCAGGGGCTACACCTTC. The encoded protein is CSASLRGYTF. The rearrangement joins TRBV20-1 to TRBJ1-2, with D unclear. Trimming left V 3 bases short and J 8 bases short, with 7 bases between. The CDR3 has 10 residues. CDR1 and CDR2 from the germline V gene are DFQATT and SNEGSKA (reference sequence).

This clone appeared a few times. The chain has TRBV20-1 and TRBJ1-2; no clear D. The germline V and J ends were trimmed by 3 bases and 8 bases, with 7 bases remaining between them. The CDR3 spans 10 residues. CDR1 and CDR2 from the germline V gene are DFQATT and SNEGSKA (reference sequence). The CDR3 protein is CSARGVGYTF. The CDR3 region has the DNA TGCAGTGCTAGGGGCGTAGGCTACACCTTC.

The rearrangement uses TRBV19 and TRBJ1-3; D is perhaps TRBD1 (5 bases). The V end was cut by 2 bases, the J end by 5 bases, with 16 bases between. The CDR3 runs 16 residues. In germline, CDR1 is LNHDA, CDR2 SQIVND (reference sequence). The CDR3 DNA reads TGTGCCAGTAGTATATCGGAGGGGCCTGGTCGAAACACCATATATTTT. This gives the protein CASSISEGPGRNTIYF.

This clone has only a few counts. The rearrangement links TRBV6-6 to TRBJ2-5, with D maybe TRBD1 (5 bases). From germline, CDR1 is MNHNY and CDR2 SVGAGI (reference sequence). CDR3 size: 14 residues. Trimming took 0 bases from V and 7 from J, leaving 12 bases between them. CDR3: CASSYSNSQGTQYF. CDR3 in DNA: TGTGCCAGCAGTTACTCGAACAGCCAGGGGACCCAGTACTTC.

This chain joins TRBV9 and TRBJ1-2; perhaps TRBD1 as D (6 bases). Per germline, CDR1 SGDLS and CDR2 YYNGEE. The CDR3 totals 15 residues. The germline V and J ends were trimmed by 4 bases and 4 bases, with 17 bases remaining between them. In DNA form, the CDR3 reads TGTGCCAGCAGCCCGAGGGGGTTCGGAAGCTATGGCTACACCTTC. Protein product: CASSPRGFGSYGYTF. The variable domain in full, with the rest retrieved from reference TRBV9 and TRBJ1-2, is DSGVTQTPKHLITATGQRVTLRCSPRSGDLSVYWYQQSLDQGLQFLIQYYNGEERAKGNILERFSAQQFPDLHSELNLSSLELGDSALYFCASSPRGFGSYGYTFGSGTRLTVV.

The V call is TRBV10-2, the J call TRBJ2-7; 7 bases fit TRBD1. Per the germline V gene, CDR1 is WSHSY and CDR2 is SAAADI. This CDR3 has 12 amino acids. V shed 8 bases and J 0 bases; nucleotides not matched to a gene: 1. The CDR3 DNA sequence: TGCGCCAGCGGGACAGCCTCCTACGAGCAGTACTTC. Translating gives CASGTASYEQYF.

The genes are TRBV6-1 and TRBJ1-2, with D possibly matching TRBD1 (6 bases). The length of the CDR3 is 14 residues. With 10 bases removed from V and 4 bases from J, the gap between germline ends came to 19 bases. CDR1 and CDR2 (germline): MNHNS, SASEGT. CDR3 sequence: CATKGTLSLYGYTF. The CDR3 region has the DNA TGTGCCACCAAAGGGACACTATCACTCTATGGCTACACCTTC.

The chain carries TRBV6-6 and TRBJ2-7; possibly TRBD1 for D (7 bases). There are 16 residues in the CDR3. Trimming removed 0 bases at V and 4 bases at J, with 16 bases between. Germline V CDR1 and CDR2: MNHNY, SVGAGI (reference sequence). Here the CDR3 DNA reads TGTGCCAGCAGTTACTCGAAACGACAGGGAGGTTACGAGCAGTACTTC. Amino acids: CASSYSKRQGGYEQYF.

Details on this clone: Distinct nucleotide sequences in the sample also encode this CDR3. The V call is TRBV19, the J call TRBJ2-7; the D gene is possibly TRBD2 (6 bases). The V gene lost 5 bases and the J gene lost 3 bases, with 8 bases spanning the gap. This CDR3 spans 12 amino acids. CDR1 is LNHDA and CDR2 is SQIVND in the germline V gene (reference sequence). DNA for the CDR3: TGTGCCAGTAGTCCGGACTACTACGAGCAGTACTTC. This codes for CASSPDYYEQYF.

This clone came up a few times. The rearrangement uses TRBV27 and TRBJ1-5; D not resolved. With 5 bases removed from V and 7 bases from J, the gap between germline ends came to 12 bases. The CDR3 is 13 residues long. CDR1 is MNHEY and CDR2 is SMNVEV in the germline V gene (reference sequence). The CDR3 nucleotides are TGTGCCAGCAGTAGGGAGGTGAAACAGCCCCAGCATTTT. The encoded protein is CASSREVKQPQHF.

The chain uses TRBV2 and TRBJ1-4; no clear D. Trimming took off 5 bases at V and 0 bases at J, with 7 bases between the two ends. The germline CDR1 and CDR2 sequences are SNHLY and FYNNEI. This CDR3 is 14 amino acids long. Here the CDR3 reads CASSYGATNEKLFF. The CDR3 DNA is TGTGCCAGCAGTTACGGGGCAACTAATGAAAAACTGTTTTTT.

This clone has just one count. The V call is TRBV18, the J call TRBJ2-4; D uncertain. Germline V gene sequence: CDR1 KGHSH, CDR2 LQKENI. Trimming shortened V by 2 bases and J by 3 bases, and 5 bases separated the two germline ends. The CDR3 runs to 13 residues. CDR3 amino acids: CASSPNSKNIQYF. The CDR3 nucleotides read TGTGCCAGCTCACCAAACAGCAAAAACATTCAGTACTTC.